Shown below are 17 T cell receptor beta chains from a single sample sequenced in a study of cytomegalovirus exposure and HLA in healthy donors (dated by TCRdb to the late 2010s). Library method: the immunoSEQ multiplex PCR assay. For the multiplex PCR, a mixture combining 60 forward primers for TCR Vbeta segments and 13 reverse primers for TCR Jbeta segments was used. TCRdb obtained this table from immuneACCESS and retained in-frame rearrangements with V and J assigned. These tables miss some clones; where compared with another copy, unresolved V genes account for less than half of the shortfall, and the remainder is unexplained. The sample table contains around 100,000 clones; only one count was recorded for about 77% of them. The ten most abundant clones make up about 9.4% of the sample. Sequences were obtained from PBMCs. Receptors originate from a young woman in good health and CMV-seropositive.

The chain recombines TRBV7-6 with TRBJ1-6, with D possibly matching TRBD1 (5 bases). The CDR3 sequence is 15 residues long. V was pared by 3 bases and J by 7 bases, with 13 bases between. Germline loops: CDR1 SGHVS, CDR2 FNYEAQ. The CDR3 loop is CASSLGTAGNSPLHF. Here the CDR3 DNA reads TGTGCCAGCAGCTTGGGTACCGCAGGGAATTCACCCCTCCACTTT.

This clone was recorded a few times. The gene calls are TRBV9 and TRBJ1-4; D perhaps matches TRBD1 (5 bases). Looked up from germline, CDR1 is SGDLS and CDR2 is YYNGEE. V lost 0 bases, J lost 7 bases, and 13 bases lay in between. The CDR3 length is 15 residues. This chain's CDR3 is CASSVVVGAGEKLFF. The CDR3 nucleotides read TGTGCCAGCAGCGTAGTCGTTGGGGCAGGTGAAAAACTGTTTTTT. The full variable domain, in which reference TRBV9 and TRBJ1-4 provide the parts outside the CDR3, is DSGVTQTPKHLITATGQRVTLRCSPRSGDLSVYWYQQSLDQGLQFLIQYYNGEERAKGNILERFSAQQFPDLHSELNLSSLELGDSALYFCASSVVVGAGEKLFFGSGTQLSVL.

The gene calls are TRBV9 and TRBJ2-7, with 9 positions matching TRBD1. CDR3 length: 15 amino acids. The J segment lost 2 bases and the V segment lost 0 bases, leaving 3 bases of the junction unmatched. CDR1 is SGDLS, CDR2 YYNGEE, per germline. The chain's CDR3 is CASSVGTGAAYEQYF. The CDR3 DNA is TGTGCCAGCAGCGTAGGGACAGGGGCTGCCTACGAGCAGTACTTC. The variable domain in full, with the rest retrieved from reference TRBV9 and TRBJ2-7, is DSGVTQTPKHLITATGQRVTLRCSPRSGDLSVYWYQQSLDQGLQFLIQYYNGEERAKGNILERFSAQQFPDLHSELNLSSLELGDSALYFCASSVGTGAAYEQYFGPGTRLTVT.

The V gene is TRBV4-3, the J gene TRBJ1-1; 8 nucleotides align to TRBD1. V dropped 3 bases and J dropped 10; count of bases not matched to a gene: 16. The CDR3 runs 16 residues. Germline V gene sequence: CDR1 LGHNA, CDR2 YSLEER. The CDR3 region is CASSHRFKDRVQGAFF. CDR3 coding DNA: TGCGCCAGCAGCCACCGGTTCAAGGACAGGGTTCAGGGAGCTTTCTTT.

The V gene is TRBV6-5, the J gene TRBJ1-2, with 7 positions matching TRBD1. The germline gives CDR1 MNHEY, CDR2 SVGAGI. V gave up 8 bases and J gave up 8 bases; unmatched junction bases: 5. The length of the CDR3 is 11 residues. In DNA form, the CDR3 reads TGTGCCAGCCAGACAGGGAACGGCTACACCTTC. Encoded protein: CASQTGNGYTF.

As DNA, the CDR3 is TGTGCCAGCAGTTTCACAGGGAATCAGCCCCAGCATTTT. As protein: CASSFTGNQPQHF. This sequence joins TRBV27 and TRBJ1-5; TRBD1 is a possible D gene (6 bases). The CDR3 sequence is 13 residues long. Germline V gene data show CDR1 as MNHEY and CDR2 as SMNVEV (reference sequence). V lost 3 bases, J lost 4 bases, and 7 bases lay in between.

This clone was seen a few times. The chain combines TRBV19 with TRBJ1-5; possible D gene TRBD1, 5 bases. The CDR3 consists of 15 residues. Germline-derived CDR1 and CDR2 are LNHDA and SQIVND (reference sequence). V lost 5 bases and J lost 1, with 12 bases in between. This CDR3 is CASSVDIASNQPQHF. CDR3 nucleotide sequence: TGTGCCAGTAGTGTGGACATAGCCAGCAATCAGCCCCAGCATTTT.

In this sample, this clone turned up once. The V call is TRBV10-2, the J call TRBJ2-2; a possible D gene is TRBD2 (6 bases). The CDR3 runs 14 residues. Germline CDR1 WSHSY, CDR2 SAAADI. V shed 7 bases and J shed 6 bases, with 15 bases lying between them. Written as DNA, the CDR3 is TGCGCCAGCACCGGGAGCCCCGGGGCCGGGGAGCTGTTTTTT. Encoded protein: CASTGSPGAGELFF.

The chain is built from TRBV5-1 and TRBJ2-7; the match to TRBD1 covers 9 bases. Per germline, CDR1 SGHRS and CDR2 YFSETQ. The CDR3 contains 14 residues. The ends lost 4 bases at V and 3 bases at J; junction bases unmatched: 5. CDR3 residues: CASSQGQGLYEQYF. The CDR3, as DNA: TGCGCCAGCAGCCAGGGACAGGGACTCTACGAGCAGTACTTC.

This clone was found once. The rearrangement uses TRBV30 and TRBJ2-2; unclear D gene. Germline assignment: CDR1 GTSNPN and CDR2 SVGIG (reference sequence). The V end lost 0 bases, the J end lost 1 base, and 6 bases lay between the germline ends. This CDR3 is 14 amino acids long. CDR3 DNA sequence: TGTGCCTGGAGTGTAGCACTGAACACCGGGGAGCTGTTTTTT. Translation gives CAWSVALNTGELFF.

The V and J genes are TRBV19 and TRBJ1-1; no firm D call. Trimming left V 0 bases short and J 0 bases short, with 11 bases between. Germline values: CDR1 LNHDA, CDR2 SQIVND (reference sequence). This CDR3 spans 16 amino acids. CDR3 sequence (DNA): TGTGCCAGTAGTATAGATGCCGTGAGGCTGAACACTGAAGCTTTCTTT. It yields the protein CASSIDAVRLNTEAFF.

This clone was found a few times. The chain carries TRBV27 and TRBJ2-7; 8 nucleotides match TRBD2. The CDR3 covers 13 residues. The V segment lost 4 bases and the J segment 6 bases; nucleotides outside the gene matches: 5. Germline V gene sequence: CDR1 MNHEY, CDR2 SMNVEV (reference sequence). CDR3: CASSSFLAGEQYF. The DNA for the CDR3 is TGTGCCAGCAGTTCCTTTCTAGCGGGCGAGCAGTACTTC.

The V gene is TRBV6-1, the J gene TRBJ2-3, with 10 bases that match TRBD2. Germline CDR1 is MNHNS and CDR2 is SASEGT. V was pared by 7 bases and J by 5 bases, with 9 bases of the junction left unmatched. This CDR3 is built from 15 residues. The CDR3 nucleotides read TGTGCCAGCATAGAGCGGGGGGGCTTTGGAGATACGCAGTATTTT. This encodes CASIERGGFGDTQYF.

The rearrangement uses TRBV6-1 and TRBJ2-4, with TRBD1 matching 7 bases. V lost 5 bases to trimming and J lost 8 bases; unmatched junction nucleotides: 6. The V gene's germline CDR1 is MNHNS and CDR2 SASEGT. This CDR3 has 13 amino acids. The CDR3 protein is CASSRDRADIQYF. CDR3 bases: TGTGCCAGCAGTCGGGACAGAGCGGACATTCAGTACTTC.

This sequence joins TRBV7-9 and TRBJ2-3; D gene unclear. CDR3 length: 15 amino acids. Germline V gives CDR1 SEHNR, CDR2 FQNEAQ (reference sequence). The V end lost 3 bases, the J end lost 2 bases, and 12 bases lay between the germline ends. The DNA for the CDR3 is TGTGCCAGCAGCTTCAGGTCTAAGATCACAGATACGCAGTATTTT. It is translated as CASSFRSKITDTQYF.

This clone has a handful of counts. This chain joins TRBV28 and TRBJ1-4; 8 positions match TRBD1. The length of the CDR3 is 15 residues. CDR1 and CDR2 from the germline V gene are MDHEN and SYDVKM. Trimming cost V 5 bases and J 8 bases; bases outside gene matches: 10. For the CDR3, the DNA is TGTGCCAGCAGTCCGTCAGGGGGCCTGAGCGAAAAACTGTTTTTT. Its translation: CASSPSGGLSEKLFF.

V gene TRBV28 combines with J gene TRBJ2-7; 9 nucleotides line up with TRBD1. Trimming cost V 7 bases and J 0 bases; bases outside gene matches: 4. The germline V gene has CDR1 MDHEN and CDR2 SYDVKM. The CDR3 length is 14 residues. The CDR3 DNA is TGTGCCAGCAACTGGGGACAGGGCTCCTACGAGCAGTACTTC. Its protein is CASNWGQGSYEQYF.